This T cell receptor beta chain stems from a study of T cell repertoires in ileal Crohn's disease. Study at large: At postoperative colonoscopy, neoterminal ileum biopsies were taken as M6.

Trimming stripped 3 bases from V and 7 bases from J, with 7 bases between. The CDR3 is made up of 12 amino acids. CDR1 and CDR2 from the germline V gene are GTSNPN and SVGIG (reference sequence). Indicated time point: neoterminal ileum biopsy at postoperative endoscopy, about 6 months after surgery. Assay used: immunoSEQ multiplex PCR; TCRdb lists only in-frame clones, some missing. The table shows 4,000 or so clones, with 78% occurring only once. The gene calls are TRBV30 and TRBJ1-6; D remains unclear. Material: ileal tissue. The source is an adult with Crohn's disease. In DNA, the CDR3 is TGTGCCTGGAGAATCTTGAATTCACCCCTCCACTTT. It codes for CAWRILNSPLHF. The full variable domain, completed using reference TRBV30 and TRBJ1-6, is SQTIHQWPATLVQPVGSPLSLECTVEGTSNPNLYWYRQAAGRGLQLLFYSVGIGQISSEVPQNLSASRPQDRQFILSSKKLLLSDSGFYLCAWRILNSPLHFGNGTRLTVT.